The 21 T cell receptor beta chains presented below share a single source sample, sequenced in a study of molecular identifiers for immune sequencing clone quantification. TCRdb reanalysed the PCR reads using MiXCR and keeps one entry per CDR3 protein. The table lists approximately 670,000 distinct CDR3 sequences, 20% of them singletons, with about 0.9% in the top ten. Sample: naive CD8+ T cells from blood, with Jurkat cell RNA spiked in. Subset in this sample: FACS-sorted CD8+CD4-CCR7+CD45RA+ naive T cells. All receptors derive from a human donor in good health. Some libraries in this study had Jurkat cell RNA spiked in.

V is TRBV7-2 and J is TRBJ2-1; D may match TRBD1 or TRBD2 (5 bases each). Looked up from germline, CDR1 is SGHTA and CDR2 is FQGNSA. Trimming shortened V by 4 bases and J by 0 bases, and 13 bases separated the two germline ends. This CDR3 is built from 16 residues. Here the CDR3 DNA reads TGTGCCAGCAGCTGGACGGGACCCGTCTCCTACAATGAGCAGTTCTTC. Encoded protein: CASSWTGPVSYNEQFF.

This clonotype appeared many times. V usage is TRBV9 and J usage is TRBJ1-4; no clear D. Germline lookup yields CDR1 SGDLS and CDR2 YYNGEE. V lost 4 bases and J 1 base, leaving 11 bases between the germline ends. The CDR3 extends over 15 amino acids. CDR3 in amino acids: CASSPNWGTNEKLFF. DNA for the CDR3: TGTGCCAGCAGCCCTAACTGGGGAACTAATGAAAAACTGTTTTTT.

Of note for this clonotype: Since a much larger clone is just one base distant, this may be a read error. The V gene is TRBV4-3, the J gene TRBJ2-2; D is perhaps TRBD1 (5 bases). CDR3 size: 16 residues. V lost 7 bases, J lost 0 bases, and 15 bases lay in between. The germline V gene encodes CDR1 LGHNA and CDR2 YSLEER. The CDR3: CASNTTQGANTGELFF. CDR3 bases: TGCGCCAGCAACACAACCCAGGGCGCGAACACCGGGGAGCTGTTTTTT.

This clonotype was detected ten times or more. The chain is built from TRBV29-1 and TRBJ2-1; 13 nucleotides align to TRBD2. CDR1 and CDR2 from the germline V gene are SQVTM and ANQGSEA. This CDR3 comprises 16 residues. V was clipped by 4 bases and J by 2 bases; unmatched bases: 5. CDR3 protein: CSVVPTSGGAYNEQFF. The CDR3 DNA reads as TGCAGCGTTGTGCCCACTAGCGGGGGGGCCTACAATGAGCAGTTCTTC.

This clonotype was found many times. This sequence joins TRBV7-9 and TRBJ2-7; the D gene is possibly TRBD2 (5 bases). Germline lookup yields CDR1 SEHNR and CDR2 FQNEAQ (reference sequence). Trimming cost V 7 bases and J 7 bases, with 17 bases left between them. The CDR3 is made up of 13 amino acids. In nucleotides, the CDR3 is TGTGCCAGCACATTTGTCCCGGCGGGTGAGCAGTACTTC. Its protein is CASTFVPAGEQYF.

This clonotype was seen ten or more times. The rearrangement uses TRBV4-1 and TRBJ1-2; the match to TRBD1 covers 8 bases. The germline gives CDR1 MGHRA, CDR2 YSYEKL. The CDR3 loop spans 15 amino acids. J gave up 2 bases and V 3 bases, and 5 bases lay outside the gene matches. CDR3 sequence (DNA): TGCGCCAGCAGCCAGGACAGGGAGCAGAACTATGGCTACACCTTC. It encodes CASSQDREQNYGYTF.

Concerning this clonotype itself: Being one base from a much bigger clone, this may be a read error. The rearrangement links TRBV4-1 to TRBJ1-2, with D unclear. CDR3 length equals 15 residues. Germline V gene lookup returns CDR1 MGHRA and CDR2 YSYEKL. The V end lost 4 bases, the J end lost 8 bases, and 20 bases lay between the germline ends. The DNA for the CDR3 is TGCGCCAGCAGCCCTCCAAGACCCGCCGCGTACGGCTACACCTTC. It yields the protein CASSPPRPAAYGYTF.

Comments on this clonotype: Relative to the germline gene, one junction end is altered; a read error may explain this. The gene calls are TRBV4-1 and TRBJ1-3, with a weak D call TRBD1 (6 bases). This CDR3 region has 17 residues. Per germline, CDR1 MGHRA and CDR2 YSYEKL. The CDR3 sequence is CASSQDRAGTSGSTIYF. The DNA for the CDR3 is TGCGCCAGCAGCCAAGATAGGGCAGGGACATCTGGAAGCACCATATATTTT.

This clonotype was picked up a small number of times. V usage is TRBV7-6 and J usage is TRBJ1-3; TRBD1 might be the D (6 bases). The CDR3 length is 15 residues. V lost 7 bases, J lost 0 bases, and 13 bases lay in between. Per germline, CDR1 SGHVS and CDR2 FNYEAQ. CDR3 sequence: CASTSDSSSGNTIYF. CDR3 sequence (DNA): TGTGCCAGCACCTCGGACAGTAGCTCTGGAAACACCATATATTTT.

There are many counts of this clonotype. This sequence joins TRBV2 and TRBJ2-7; TRBD1 aligns across 8 bases. The CDR3 extends over 14 amino acids. In germline, CDR1 is SNHLY, CDR2 FYNNEI. J lost 3 bases, V lost 6 bases, and 7 bases had no gene match. In DNA, the CDR3 is TGTGCCAGCAGAACCGGGACAGGCCTCTACGAGCAGTACTTC. This codes for CASRTGTGLYEQYF. Variable domain in full (rest from reference TRBV2 and TRBJ2-7): EPEVTQTPSHQVTQMGQEVILRCVPISNHLYFYWYRQILGQKVEFLVSFYNNEISEKSEIFDDQFSVERPDGSNFTLKIRSTKLEDSAMYFCASRTGTGLYEQYFGPGTRLTVT.

This clonotype was detected many times. The chain joins TRBV24-1 to TRBJ2-4, with TRBD1 matching 7 bases. V shed 4 bases, J shed 1 base, and the junction held 9 bases outside the gene matches. The CDR3 spans 17 residues. Germline CDR1 is KGHDR and CDR2 is SFDVKD. Here the CDR3 DNA reads TGTGCCACCAGTGACGAAGGGACAGCCCTGGCCAAAAACATTCAGTACTTC. Amino acids: CATSDEGTALAKNIQYF.

This clonotype was recorded many times. The gene calls are TRBV7-9 and TRBJ2-3; D may be TRBD1 (7 bases). The CDR3 length is 17 residues. Germline assignment: CDR1 SEHNR and CDR2 FQNEAQ (reference sequence). Trimming shortened V by 1 base and J by 2 bases, and 16 bases separated the two germline ends. CDR3: CASSLEGASVTTDTQYF. The CDR3 nucleotides are TGTGCCAGCAGCTTAGAGGGGGCTAGCGTTACCACAGATACGCAGTATTTT.

This clonotype was counted at least ten times. This chain joins TRBV20-1 and TRBJ1-5, with unresolved D. V was clipped by 0 bases and J by 1 base, with 10 bases between them. Germline values: CDR1 DFQATT, CDR2 SNEGSKA (reference sequence). This CDR3 spans 15 amino acids. CDR3 in amino acids: CSARDFYESNQPQHF. CDR3 coding DNA: TGCAGTGCTAGAGATTTCTACGAGAGCAATCAGCCCCAGCATTTT.

Details on this clonotype: A read error is possible here, since a much larger clone lies one base away. This chain uses TRBV4-1 with TRBJ2-7, with D maybe TRBD2 (5 bases). V lost 0 bases to trimming and J lost 9 bases, with 15 bases between them. The CDR3 is 14 residues long. Germline CDR1 is MGHRA and CDR2 is YSYEKL. The CDR3 sequence is CASSQEESGSGQYF. Written as DNA, the CDR3 is TGCGCCAGCAGCCAAGAGGAGTCGGGGAGTGGGCAGTACTTC.

This clonotype occurred a few times. The chain couples TRBV28 to TRBJ2-7; 9 nucleotides agree with TRBD2. V was clipped by 5 bases and J by 1 base; unmatched bases: 9. This CDR3 has 16 amino acids. Germline CDR1 and CDR2: MDHEN and SYDVKM. CDR3 region: CASSPDSGSSSYEQYF. Written as DNA, the CDR3 is TGTGCCAGCAGTCCGGATAGCGGGAGTTCTTCCTACGAGCAGTACTTC.

This clonotype was observed a single time. A read error may be the cause here, since a much bigger clone is one base away. No conserved phenylalanine or tryptophan ends this CDR3, so it is likely a read error. The gene calls are TRBV30 and TRBJ1-4; D may be TRBD1 (6 bases). The V end lost 7 bases, the J end lost 6 bases, and 12 bases lay between the germline ends. Germline V gives CDR1 GTSNPN, CDR2 SVGIG (reference sequence). CDR3 length: 12 amino acids. The CDR3 loop reads CALDSWDEKLFL. The CDR3 region has the DNA TGTGCCTTGGACAGTTGGGATGAAAAACTGTTTCTT.

The J gene is TRBJ2-7, the V gene TRBV7-9; no definite D call. CDR1 is SEHNR, CDR2 FQNEAQ, per germline (reference sequence). Between the trimmed V and J ends, which lost 4 bases and 3 bases, there was a span of 7 bases. CDR3 length equals 12 residues. The CDR3 sequence: CASSYAVYEQYF. The CDR3 bases are TGTGCCAGCAGCTATGCAGTCTACGAGCAGTACTTC.

This clonotype was recorded at least ten times. The genes are TRBV12-5 and TRBJ1-1; no clear D gene. Germline V lookup: CDR1 LGHNT, CDR2 FRNRAP. CDR3 length: 13 amino acids. V shed 7 bases and J shed 1 base, with 10 bases lying between them. The CDR3 DNA sequence: TGTGCTAGTGCCTTGACCGCGAACACTGAAGCTTTCTTT. Translation: CASALTANTEAFF.

This clonotype appeared many times. The chain has TRBV27 and TRBJ2-2; 8 positions match TRBD1. Germline V gene sequence: CDR1 MNHEY, CDR2 SMNVEV (reference sequence). This CDR3 is 16 amino acids long. V lost 3 bases, J lost 1 base, and 4 bases stayed unmatched. CDR3 protein: CASSLGRGLNTGELFF. In DNA form, the CDR3 reads TGTGCCAGCAGTTTGGGCAGGGGGCTGAACACCGGGGAGCTGTTTTTT.

Remarks on this clonotype: This may stem from a read error, because a much larger clone lies one nucleotide away. The chain joins TRBV4-2 to TRBJ2-3, with TRBD2 identical over 7 bases. Trimming cost V 4 bases and J 0 bases; bases outside gene matches: 10. The germline V gene encodes CDR1 LGHNA and CDR2 YNFKEQ. The CDR3 totals 17 residues. The CDR3 here is CASSRDSELASTDTQYF. The CDR3 nucleotides read TGTGCCAGCAGCCGAGACTCCGAACTAGCGAGCACAGATACGCAGTATTTT.

In its sample, this clonotype was seen many times. The J gene is TRBJ1-4, the V gene TRBV20-1; no firm D call. Germline assignment: CDR1 DFQATT and CDR2 SNEGSKA (reference sequence). V was shortened by 6 bases and J by 16 bases, with 18 bases between the two germline ends. The CDR3 covers 11 residues. CDR3 nucleotide sequence: TGCAGTGCGAGACTTACGGGGATGAGGTTTTTT. Amino acid sequence: CSARLTGMRFF.